This TCR beta chain was observed in a study of blood T cells in healthy people across ages. Per individual sample, total RNA of at least 6 micrograms was extracted. A second roughly 6 to 12 cycle PCR used barcoded and J-beta primers. TCRdb passed the 5' RACE reads through MiXCR, listing each CDR3 protein once. The sample records hundreds of thousands of distinct CDR3 sequences, roughly 46% being singletons. The CDR3 has 13 amino acids. Germline-derived CDR1 and CDR2 are SGHDT and YYEEEE. With 2 bases removed from V and 3 bases from J, the gap between germline ends came to 9 bases. This clonotype was seen repeatedly, ten times or more.

This TCR was sampled from a man older than 75 in good health. The chain carries TRBV5-6 and TRBJ2-7; D is undetermined. Sequencing was carried out using blood. The CDR3 is CASSLYDNYEQYF. The CDR3 DNA reads TGTGCCAGCAGCTTATACGACAACTACGAGCAGTACTTC.